This TCR beta chain was sequenced during a study of T cell clonotyping in hematopoietic cell transplantation. Study-wide results and caveats: Recipient TCR diversity dropped after transplant; expanded clonotypes rose from day 30 to 180. Higher Inverse Simpson Index values in graft donor and pretransplant recipient predicted broader posttransplant TCR diversity.

A single count supports this clone. Its antigen is unidentified. Recipient blood drawn about 28 days pretransplant and days 30, 100, 180 after. The CDR3 sequence is 17 residues long. V trimming: 0 bases; J trimming: 4 bases; junction bases outside the gene matches: 7. Germline-derived CDR1 and CDR2 are GTSNPN and SVGIG (reference sequence). The method was immunoSEQ multiplex PCR; TCRdb's version includes in-frame clones alone and lacks a portion of them. The sample records 13,000 to 15,000 clones, 94% being singletons. This chain connects TRBV30 to TRBJ2-5, with 14 positions matching TRBD2. The sample consisted of PBMCs, taken 30 days after allogeneic stem cell transplant. This TCR came from a male patient aged 60 to 75 who had an allogeneic stem cell transplant from an unrelated donor, so the T cells may come from the graft donor. Some clones in this sample may be carry-over from other donors' samples. CDR3 residues: CAWSVRTSGRRGETQYF. The DNA for the CDR3 is TGTGCCTGGAGTGTAAGGACTAGCGGGAGGCGGGGAGAGACCCAGTACTTC.